The 13 T cell receptor beta chains below were found in one sample sequenced in a study of OX40 agonist ivuxolimab in advanced cancers. Clones were read by immunoSEQ multiplex PCR, and TCRdb kept only the in-frame ones, dropping some. Altogether over 40,000 clones are present, around 87% being singletons, with the ten largest covering 3.5% to 4%. The sample was CD4+ or CD8+ T cells sorted from blood, taken in a trial of the OX40 agonist ivuxolimab. The source of these receptors is an adult with an advanced solid tumor such as melanoma, head and neck, liver or kidney cancer.

The chain carries TRBV2 and TRBJ2-5; D remains ambiguous. Per the germline V gene, CDR1 is SNHLY and CDR2 is FYNNEI. V lost 5 bases to trimming and J lost 1 base, with 5 bases between them. This CDR3 contains 12 residues. CDR3 sequence: CASSPTQETQYF. CDR3 coding DNA: TGTGCCAGCAGTCCTACCCAAGAGACCCAGTACTTC. Combining the CDR3 with reference TRBV2 and TRBJ2-5 gives the whole variable domain EPEVTQTPSHQVTQMGQEVILRCVPISNHLYFYWYRQILGQKVEFLVSFYNNEISEKSEIFDDQFSVERPDGSNFTLKIRSTKLEDSAMYFCASSPTQETQYFGPGTRLLVL.

Comment on this clone: A junction boundary mismatches the germline segment, possibly from a read error. The chain employs TRBV11-2 and TRBJ2-1; tentative D call: TRBD1 (5 bases). The germline CDR1 and CDR2 sequences are SGHAT and FQNNGV. This CDR3 comprises 12 residues. CDR3 sequence reads: CASSLDRNEQFF. The CDR3 nucleotides are TGTGCCAGCAGCCTAGACAGAAATGAGCAGTTCTTC. The entire variable domain, with the rest obtained from reference TRBV11-2 and TRBJ2-1, is as follows: EAGVAQSPRYKIIEKRQSVAFWCNPISGHATLYWYQQILGQGPKLLIQFQNNGVVDDSQLPKDRFSAERLKGVDSTLKIQPAKLEDSAVYLCASSLDRNEQFFGPGTRLTVL.

The CDR3 DNA reads TGTGCCAGCAGAGACAGAAGGGAGCAGTTCTTC. Protein sequence: CASRDRREQFF. The chain is built from TRBV2 and TRBJ2-1; a weak D match, TRBD1 (5 bases). The germline V and J ends were trimmed by 6 bases and 10 bases, with 10 bases remaining between them. The CDR3 has 11 residues. Germline CDR1 and CDR2: SNHLY and FYNNEI.

The V and J genes are TRBV27 and TRBJ2-1, with D tentatively TRBD1 or TRBD2 (5 bases each). CDR1 MNHEY and CDR2 SMNVEV come from the germline V gene (reference sequence). The V end lost 1 base, the J end lost 3 bases, and 16 bases lay between the germline ends. The CDR3 consists of 17 residues. CDR3 sequence: CASSLFTGTRGYNEQFF. CDR3 sequence (DNA): TGTGCCAGCAGTTTATTTACTGGGACCCGCGGCTACAATGAGCAGTTCTTC.

The chain couples TRBV27 to TRBJ2-2, with a tentative D call TRBD1 (6 bases). The V end was cut by 0 bases, the J end by 2 bases, with 13 bases between. The CDR3 loop spans 17 amino acids. From germline, CDR1 is MNHEY and CDR2 SMNVEV (reference sequence). The DNA for the CDR3 is TGTGCCAGCAGTTTATCGACAGGCCTCGGAAACACCGGGGAGCTGTTTTTT. Translation gives CASSLSTGLGNTGELFF.

The rearrangement uses TRBV16 and TRBJ2-7; 9 bases agree with TRBD1. V lost 5 bases to trimming and J lost 1 base; unmatched junction nucleotides: 6. Germline CDR1 KGHSY, CDR2 FQNENV. This CDR3 contains 15 residues. The CDR3 bases are TGTGCCAGCAGCTCCCCCGGGACAGGGTCCTACGAGCAGTACTTC. Its translation is CASSSPGTGSYEQYF.

This chain joins TRBV5-4 and TRBJ2-2; the match to TRBD1 covers 9 bases. Looked up from germline, CDR1 is SGHNT and CDR2 is YYREEE (reference sequence). J was trimmed by 7 bases and V by 0 bases; bases with no gene match: 13. The CDR3 length is 18 residues. The CDR3 spells CASSLGGYPGQGGGELFF. As DNA, the CDR3 is TGTGCCAGCAGCTTGGGGGGGTACCCGGGACAGGGAGGCGGGGAGCTGTTTTTT.

The J gene is TRBJ1-1, the V gene TRBV6-5; D not resolved. Per germline, CDR1 MNHEY and CDR2 SVGAGI. Trimming cost V 5 bases and J 5 bases, with 15 bases left between them. This CDR3 spans 14 amino acids. For the CDR3, the DNA is TGTGCCAGCAGTGAACGTATGGTGCCGACTGAAGCTTTCTTT. Protein product: CASSERMVPTEAFF.

V is TRBV10-2 and J is TRBJ2-1; 8 bases fit TRBD2. After removal of 3 bases from V and 1 base from J, the junction contained 11 bases not matched to a gene. The CDR3 sequence is 18 residues long. The V gene's germline CDR1 is WSHSY and CDR2 SAAADI. The CDR3 region is CASSDPAGAIESYNEQFF. In DNA, the CDR3 is TGCGCCAGCAGTGACCCAGCGGGAGCAATCGAATCCTACAATGAGCAGTTCTTC.

The V gene is TRBV30, the J gene TRBJ1-2; 8 bases line up with TRBD1. Trimming cost V 1 base and J 5 bases; bases outside gene matches: 3. The CDR3 consists of 13 residues. Germline lookup yields CDR1 GTSNPN and CDR2 SVGIG (reference sequence). The CDR3 DNA follows: TGTGCCTGGAGTGCCAGGGGGCTGTATGGCTACACCTTC. Its translation is CAWSARGLYGYTF.

V is TRBV12-2 and J is TRBJ2-1; TRBD2 reflects the table's D call only, with no check against the DNA. TRBV12-2 is a recognized pseudogene. This CDR3 region has 15 residues. The CDR3 loop reads CASRYGTSGRKGQFF. The CDR3 DNA follows: TGTGCAAGTCGCTACGGGACTAGCGGGAGGAAAGGGCAGTTCTTC.

The rearrangement links TRBV4-1 to TRBJ2-7; D might be TRBD2 (5 bases). Trimming removed 4 bases from V and 0 bases from J, with 19 bases in between. This CDR3 is built from 17 residues. CDR1 and CDR2 from the germline V gene are MGHRA and YSYEKL. CDR3 sequence: CASSRLPFGVPSYEQYF. The CDR3 DNA reads TGCGCCAGCAGCCGCCTGCCCTTCGGGGTCCCCTCCTACGAGCAGTACTTC.

DNA of the CDR3: TGTGCCAGCCCCCCGGTGGGATCGGATGGCTACACCTTC. This gives the protein CASPPVGSDGYTF. The V gene is TRBV6-4, the J gene TRBJ1-2; D unresolved. CDR1 and CDR2 from the germline V gene are MRHNA and SNTAGT. The CDR3 sequence is 13 residues long. Trimming removed 8 bases from V and 6 bases from J, with 16 bases in between.